The clone carrying this T cell receptor beta chain was seen only a few times. Antigen: not known. Combining a sample-barcoded 5' primer with a J-beta primer mix, a second PCR ran for about 6 to 11 cycles. TCRdb re-called the 5' RACE reads through MiXCR, storing one row per CDR3 protein. The data hold 1.5 million or so distinct CDR3 sequences, with roughly 43% observed a single time. This specimen belongs to a study of blood T cells in healthy people across ages. Regarding the study as a whole: Both naive CD4+ cell counts and diversity were greater in long-lived donors than in aged donors. Diversity estimates from one million T cells were considered underestimates. Older age coincided with a roughly linear decline in TCR beta diversity per million T cells. What prevented conclusive comparison of naive and antigen-experienced cells was that PBMCs were unsorted.

This CDR3 has 14 residues. V shed 5 bases and J shed 8 bases, with 17 bases lying between them. The clonotype was recovered from a woman aged 18-29 years in good health. The gene calls are TRBV12-3 or TRBV12-4 and TRBJ2-3; perhaps TRBD2 as D (6 bases). The sequenced sample was blood. In DNA, the CDR3 is TGTGCCAGCAGTACGAGGAGGGTGGGGGGTACGCAGTATTTT. Translation: CASSTRRVGGTQYF.